This entry features one T cell receptor beta chain sequence. The data are from a study of blood T cell repertoires in COVID-19. Authors' analysis steps: Amplification of reference gene primers provided the estimated nucleated cell counts. Repertoires were generated with immunoSEQ multiplex PCR, while TCRdb's copy carries only in-frame clones and drops some. V, J and clone size are taken as reported in that table, and D and trimming were inferred from the DNA itself. The repertoire has nearly 100,000 clones, 75% to 90% of them found once; the top ten carry 1.5% to 2%. The CDR3 is 17 amino acids. The sequence came from a man at least 80 years old with acute or convalescent COVID-19. Sequenced: peripheral blood. The chain couples TRBV21-1 to TRBJ2-1; the listed D gene, TRBD2, was not tested against the DNA. TRBV21-1 is reported as a pseudogene. Here the CDR3 DNA reads TGTGCCAGCAGCAATACTCAGCGGGCCTCTTCCTACAATGAGCAGTTCTTC. Its translation is CASSNTQRASSYNEQFF.